This T cell receptor beta chain derives from a study of shared clonotypes between healthy human individuals. Germline CDR1 is SEHNR and CDR2 is FQNEAQ (reference sequence). With 1 base removed from V and 3 bases from J, the gap between germline ends came to 21 bases. CDR3 length: 18 amino acids. This clone was recorded once. Generated by immunoSEQ multiplex PCR, the TCRdb table keeps only in-frame clones and is missing some. The repertoire holds some 2,100,000 clones, approximately 95% seen once, with approximately 0.13% in the top ten. The chain uses TRBV7-9 and TRBJ1-1; tentatively, D is TRBD1 (5 bases). This TCR was sampled from a young man in good health. Sequences were obtained from naive CD4+ T cells sorted from blood. Regarding subset: CD45RA+ positively selected. CDR3 nucleotides: TGTGCCAGCAGCTTAGGTAAGGGGACGAGGGAGGAGTACACTGAAGCTTTCTTT. It codes for CASSLGKGTREEYTEAFF.